This TCR beta chain was profiled in a study of control samples from healthy donors and cancer patients. This CDR3 spans 14 amino acids. Per germline, CDR1 WNHNN and CDR2 SYGVQD (reference sequence). The V gene lost 2 bases and the J gene lost 2 bases, with 7 bases spanning the gap. Data came from immunoSEQ multiplex PCR; TCRdb stores just in-frame clones and leaves some out. The sample includes 90,000 to 150,000 clones, approximately 88% of them seen just once. Specimen: blood. V is TRBV10-1 and J is TRBJ2-4; the D gene is possibly TRBD1 (6 bases). This TCR was sampled from a man aged 40-55 years in good health. The CDR3 bases are TGCGCCAGCAGTGAGAGGGGGACCAAAAACATTCAGTACTTC. Translated, it gives CASSERGTKNIQYF.